This T cell receptor (beta chain) was profiled in a study of TIL therapy for anti-PD-1-resistant metastatic lung cancer. Study information: By whole-exome sequencing, median non-synonymous tumor mutation burden was approximately 1.4 mutations per megabase. Study-wide results and limits: Many TIL product clones were absent from baseline tumor, suggesting clonal contraction. This highly selected cohort may not generalize to typical lung cancer patients.

Described time point: pre-treatment sample, taken before nivolumab and TIL therapy. Most excised metastases sampled were pleural nodules or supraclavicular lymph nodes. Patients were adults with stage 4 NSCLC. The immunoSEQ assay was v3. Method: immunoSEQ multiplex PCR; TCRdb's copy keeps in-frame clones and lacks some. There are over 25,000 clones in the sample; 55% to 75% occur only once, and roughly 7.4% lies in the top ten. As concerns this clone: Its antigen is unidentified.

V lost 3 bases and J 2 bases, leaving 9 bases between the germline ends. This CDR3 spans 13 amino acids. Per the germline V gene, CDR1 is SGHNT and CDR2 is YYREEE (reference sequence). Here the sequenced sample was tumor tissue, taken at baseline. V gene TRBV5-4 combines with J gene TRBJ2-7; D not certain. The sequence was collected from a person aged 25 to 80 with non-small cell lung cancer. This chain's CDR3 is CASSSGPAYEQYF. The CDR3 DNA follows: TGTGCCAGCAGCTCCGGACCCGCCTACGAGCAGTACTTC.